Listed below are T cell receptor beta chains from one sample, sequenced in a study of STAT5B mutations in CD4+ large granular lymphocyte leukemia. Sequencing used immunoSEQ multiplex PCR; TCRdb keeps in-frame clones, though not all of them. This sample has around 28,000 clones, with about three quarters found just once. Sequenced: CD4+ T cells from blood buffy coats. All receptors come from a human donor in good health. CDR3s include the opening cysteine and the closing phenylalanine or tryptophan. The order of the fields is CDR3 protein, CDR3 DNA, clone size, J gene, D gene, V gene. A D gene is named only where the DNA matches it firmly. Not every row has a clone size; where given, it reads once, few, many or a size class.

CDR3 protein: CASSLAGGGQPQHF
CDR3 DNA: TGTGCCAGCAGCTTAGCCGGGGGGGGTCAGCCCCAGCATTTT
clone size: few
J gene: TRBJ1-5
D gene: -
V gene: TRBV7-9

CDR3 protein: CASSIDGQASYGYTF
CDR3 DNA: TGTGCCAGTAGTATAGACGGACAGGCGTCCTATGGCTACACCTTC
clone size: -
J gene: TRBJ1-2
D gene: TRBD1
V gene: TRBV19

CDR3 protein: CASSFPLRLDWGSSYNEQFF
CDR3 DNA: TGTGCCAGCAGCTTCCCCCTGCGACTAGATTGGGGAAGCTCCTACAATGAGCAGTTCTTC
clone size: -
J gene: TRBJ2-1
D gene: -
V gene: TRBV11-3

CDR3 protein: CASSFSLTGELFF
CDR3 DNA: TGTGCCAGCAGCTTCTCACTTACCGGGGAGCTGTTTTTT
clone size: once
J gene: TRBJ2-2
D gene: -
V gene: TRBV5-4

CDR3 protein: CASSVGTGVVDEQFF
CDR3 DNA: TGTGCCAGCAGTGTCGGGACAGGGGTTGTCGATGAGCAGTTCTTC
clone size: -
J gene: TRBJ2-1
D gene: TRBD1
V gene: TRBV2

CDR3 protein: CASSLGGLGSPLHF
CDR3 DNA: TGTGCCAGCAGCTTAGGGGGGTTGGGTTCACCCCTCCACTTT
clone size: -
J gene: TRBJ1-6
D gene: -
V gene: TRBV7-9

CDR3 protein: CASSQDRLGARSGANVLTF
CDR3 DNA: TGCGCCAGCAGCCAAGATCGGTTAGGGGCCCGCTCTGGGGCCAACGTCCTGACTTTC
clone size: -
J gene: TRBJ2-6
D gene: -
V gene: TRBV4-1

CDR3 protein: CASSSRDPGELFF
CDR3 DNA: TGTGCCAGCAGCTCCAGGGACCCCGGGGAGCTGTTTTTT
clone size: -
J gene: TRBJ2-2
D gene: -
V gene: TRBV5-6

CDR3 protein: CASSLSPGSETQYF
CDR3 DNA: TGCGCCAGCAGCTTGAGTCCAGGGTCAGAGACCCAGTACTTC
clone size: once
J gene: TRBJ2-5
D gene: -
V gene: TRBV5-1

CDR3 protein: CASSLAWDSNQPQHF
CDR3 DNA: TGTGCCAGCAGCTTGGCTTGGGATAGCAATCAGCCCCAGCATTTT
clone size: -
J gene: TRBJ1-5
D gene: -
V gene: TRBV7-2

CDR3 protein: CASSLEIGIPYGYTF
CDR3 DNA: TGTGCCAGCAGCTTAGAAATAGGGATCCCATATGGCTACACCTTC
clone size: once
J gene: TRBJ1-2
D gene: -
V gene: TRBV7-9

CDR3 protein: CASSSLKGGVFGTEAFF
CDR3 DNA: TGTGCCAGCAGCTCCCTCAAGGGGGGGGTGTTCGGCACTGAAGCTTTCTTT
clone size: -
J gene: TRBJ1-1
D gene: -
V gene: TRBV11-3

CDR3 protein: CASSPGQLNTEAFF
CDR3 DNA: TGTGCCAGTAGCCCGGGACAGCTGAACACTGAAGCTTTCTTT
clone size: -
J gene: TRBJ1-1
D gene: TRBD1
V gene: TRBV19

CDR3 protein: CASSQDEGQLGTQYF
CDR3 DNA: TGCGCCAGCAGCCAAGACGAGGGGCAGTTGGGGACCCAGTACTTC
clone size: -
J gene: TRBJ2-5
D gene: -
V gene: TRBV4-1

CDR3 protein: CSARRADTQYF
CDR3 DNA: TGCAGTGCCAGGAGGGCAGATACGCAGTATTTT
clone size: -
J gene: TRBJ2-3
D gene: -
V gene: TRBV20-1

CDR3 protein: CASSPGGGANQPQHF
CDR3 DNA: TGTGCCAGCAGTCCGGGAGGGGGGGCCAATCAGCCCCAGCATTTT
clone size: once
J gene: TRBJ1-5
D gene: -
V gene: TRBV6-5

CDR3 protein: CASSLDGGDQPQHF
CDR3 DNA: TGCGCCAGCAGCTTGGATGGGGGCGATCAGCCCCAGCATTTT
clone size: once
J gene: TRBJ1-5
D gene: -
V gene: TRBV5-1

CDR3 protein: CATGTFNYGYTF
CDR3 DNA: TGTGCCACCGGGACCTTTAACTATGGCTACACCTTC
clone size: -
J gene: TRBJ1-2
D gene: -
V gene: TRBV10-3

CDR3 protein: CASSYNRDRGTQYF
CDR3 DNA: TGTGCCAGCAGTTATAACCGGGACAGGGGGACCCAGTACTTC
clone size: -
J gene: TRBJ2-5
D gene: TRBD1
V gene: TRBV5-4

CDR3 protein: CASSLVSSGGTQYF
CDR3 DNA: TGTGCCAGCAGCTTAGTCTCATCGGGGGGTACGCAGTATTTT
clone size: -
J gene: TRBJ2-3
D gene: TRBD2
V gene: TRBV7-2

CDR3 protein: CASGTGAYTEAFF
CDR3 DNA: TGTGCCAGCGGGACAGGGGCGTACACTGAAGCTTTCTTT
clone size: -
J gene: TRBJ1-1
D gene: TRBD1
V gene: TRBV28

CDR3 protein: CASSGTGGAGYGYTF
CDR3 DNA: TGTGCCAGCAGTGGGACAGGGGGCGCGGGCTATGGCTACACCTTC
clone size: -
J gene: TRBJ1-2
D gene: TRBD1
V gene: TRBV6-1

CDR3 protein: CASSAGQGGNSPLHF
CDR3 DNA: TGTGCCAGCAGTGCTGGGCAGGGGGGGAATTCACCCCTCCACTTT
clone size: -
J gene: TRBJ1-6
D gene: TRBD1
V gene: TRBV2

CDR3 protein: CASTASGASQIGTQYF
CDR3 DNA: TGTGCCAGCACCGCGAGCGGGGCTTCACAGATTGGTACGCAGTATTTT
clone size: -
J gene: TRBJ2-3
D gene: TRBD2
V gene: TRBV11-2

CDR3 protein: CASSLEGGAGKNIQYF
CDR3 DNA: TGTGCCAGCAGCTTAGAAGGGGGGGCGGGCAAAAACATTCAGTACTTC
clone size: -
J gene: TRBJ2-4
D gene: -
V gene: TRBV7-9

CDR3 protein: CASGHRAQETQYF
CDR3 DNA: TGCGCCAGCGGCCACAGGGCCCAAGAGACCCAGTACTTC
clone size: -
J gene: TRBJ2-5
D gene: -
V gene: TRBV5-1

CDR3 protein: CASSLAGLAGDPYEQYF
CDR3 DNA: TGTGCCAGCAGCTTAGCGGGACTAGCGGGAGACCCCTACGAGCAGTACTTC
clone size: -
J gene: TRBJ2-7
D gene: TRBD2
V gene: TRBV7-2

CDR3 protein: CASSTLQGGEQFF
CDR3 DNA: TGTGCCAGCAGCACTCTACAGGGAGGTGAGCAGTTCTTC
clone size: -
J gene: TRBJ2-1
D gene: -
V gene: TRBV9

CDR3 protein: CASSEFSGLGEETQYF
CDR3 DNA: TGTGCCAGCAGCGAATTCTCTGGACTAGGAGAGGAGACCCAGTACTTC
clone size: -
J gene: TRBJ2-5
D gene: TRBD2
V gene: TRBV9

CDR3 protein: CASSERGIEAFF
CDR3 DNA: TGTGCCAGCAGCGAGCGGGGGATTGAAGCTTTCTTT
clone size: few
J gene: TRBJ1-1
D gene: -
V gene: TRBV7-8

CDR3 protein: CAWKWGSGNTIYF
CDR3 DNA: TGTGCCTGGAAGTGGGGGTCTGGAAACACCATATATTTT
clone size: -
J gene: TRBJ1-3
D gene: -
V gene: TRBV30

CDR3 protein: CASRSDTDSNQPQHF
CDR3 DNA: TGTGCCAGCAGATCAGACACAGATAGCAATCAGCCCCAGCATTTT
clone size: -
J gene: TRBJ1-5
D gene: -
V gene: TRBV28

CDR3 protein: CASSLLPRTFTDTQYF
CDR3 DNA: TGTGCCAGCAGTTTATTGCCGAGGACGTTCACAGATACGCAGTATTTT
clone size: -
J gene: TRBJ2-3
D gene: -
V gene: TRBV28

CDR3 protein: CASRSGDREKLFF
CDR3 DNA: TGTGCCAGCAGATCAGGGGATAGGGAAAAACTGTTTTTT
clone size: -
J gene: TRBJ1-4
D gene: -
V gene: TRBV6-5

CDR3 protein: CASSYGGGANTEAFF
CDR3 DNA: TGCGCCAGCAGCTACGGGGGGGGCGCAAACACTGAAGCTTTCTTT
clone size: -
J gene: TRBJ1-1
D gene: -
V gene: TRBV5-1

CDR3 protein: CATSRDPLGRSNNEKLFF
CDR3 DNA: TGTGCCACCAGCAGAGATCCCCTAGGCAGATCTAATAATGAAAAACTGTTTTTT
clone size: -
J gene: TRBJ1-4
D gene: -
V gene: TRBV15

CDR3 protein: CASSARGGNNEKLFF
CDR3 DNA: TGTGCCAGCAGCGCCAGGGGGGGGAATAATGAAAAACTGTTTTTT
clone size: -
J gene: TRBJ1-4
D gene: TRBD1
V gene: TRBV9

CDR3 protein: CASSPPPQGLRSPLHF
CDR3 DNA: TGTGCCAGCAGCCCTCCCCCCCAGGGATTACGGTCACCCCTCCACTTT
clone size: -
J gene: TRBJ1-6
D gene: -
V gene: TRBV28

CDR3 protein: CASSPLAGETGELFF
CDR3 DNA: TGTGCCAGCTCACCACTGGCGGGGGAGACCGGGGAGCTGTTTTTT
clone size: -
J gene: TRBJ2-2
D gene: TRBD2
V gene: TRBV18

CDR3 protein: CASSLLLTEETQYF
CDR3 DNA: TGTGCCAGCAGCTTGTTACTAACAGAAGAGACCCAGTACTTC
clone size: -
J gene: TRBJ2-5
D gene: -
V gene: TRBV5-4

CDR3 protein: CASKERGGPGELFF
CDR3 DNA: TGTGCCAGCAAGGAGCGGGGGGGCCCCGGGGAGCTGTTTTTT
clone size: -
J gene: TRBJ2-2
D gene: TRBD2
V gene: TRBV2

CDR3 protein: CASSLELGTEAFF
CDR3 DNA: TGTGCCAGCAGCTTAGAGTTGGGCACTGAAGCTTTCTTT
clone size: -
J gene: TRBJ1-1
D gene: -
V gene: TRBV11-1

CDR3 protein: CASSLSQLNTGELFF
CDR3 DNA: TGTGCCAGCAGCTTATCGCAGCTTAACACCGGGGAGCTGTTTTTT
clone size: -
J gene: TRBJ2-2
D gene: -
V gene: TRBV11-2

CDR3 protein: CASSSLAGVSDEQFF
CDR3 DNA: TGTGCCAGCAGCTCCCTAGCGGGAGTTAGTGATGAGCAGTTCTTC
clone size: -
J gene: TRBJ2-1
D gene: TRBD2
V gene: TRBV5-6

CDR3 protein: CASSPTGIDTQYF
CDR3 DNA: TGTGCCAGCAGCCCAACAGGGATTGATACGCAGTATTTT
clone size: -
J gene: TRBJ2-3
D gene: -
V gene: TRBV7-6

CDR3 protein: CASSGGLAPYEQYF
CDR3 DNA: TGTGCCAGCAGCGGGGGACTAGCGCCCTACGAGCAGTACTTC
clone size: once
J gene: TRBJ2-7
D gene: TRBD2
V gene: TRBV5-5

CDR3 protein: CASSLGTGTGDSPLHF
CDR3 DNA: TGTGCCAGCAGCTTGGGAACCGGGACAGGTGATTCACCCCTCCACTTT
clone size: -
J gene: TRBJ1-6
D gene: TRBD1
V gene: TRBV5-6

CDR3 protein: CASSEGLMKAGETQYF
CDR3 DNA: TGTGCCAGCAGTGAAGGTCTCATGAAGGCTGGCGAGACCCAGTACTTC
clone size: few
J gene: TRBJ2-5
D gene: -
V gene: TRBV6-1

CDR3 protein: CASSLPNTEAFF
CDR3 DNA: TGTGCCAGCAGCCTGCCGAACACTGAAGCTTTCTTT
clone size: few
J gene: TRBJ1-1
D gene: -
V gene: TRBV5-6

CDR3 protein: CASSERAFLAGELFF
CDR3 DNA: TGTGCCAGCAGTGAAAGGGCGTTCTTGGCCGGGGAGCTGTTTTTT
clone size: few
J gene: TRBJ2-2
D gene: -
V gene: TRBV2

CDR3 protein: CASRGQGSGNTIYF
CDR3 DNA: TGTGCCAGCAGGGGACAGGGGTCCGGAAACACCATATATTTT
clone size: -
J gene: TRBJ1-3
D gene: TRBD1
V gene: TRBV28

CDR3 protein: CATTEAGKDEKLFF
CDR3 DNA: TGTGCCACCACGGAGGCGGGGAAGGATGAAAAACTGTTTTTT
clone size: few
J gene: TRBJ1-4
D gene: -
V gene: TRBV28